This is a list of T cell receptor beta chains from one sample in a study of breast tumors, draining lymph nodes, adjacent tissues. TCRdb used MiXCR to reprocess the multiplex PCR reads, holding one entry per CDR3 protein. In the table there are about 130,000 distinct CDR3 sequences, 21% of which are singletons. Sequenced input: axillary lymph node tissue. The origin of the receptors is a female donor with breast cancer. Some clones in this sample may be carry-over from other donors' samples. Each CDR3 is given with its conserved first and last residue. The D gene is left open where the match is weak. Clone size is shown for a subset of rows, as once, few, many or a class of expanded clone.

clone_size	v_call	d_call	j_call	cdr3_nt	cdr3_aa
many	TRBV7-9	.	TRBJ2-3	TGTGCCAGCAGTGTCGGGAGAACAGATACGCAGTATTTT	CASSVGRTDTQYF
many	TRBV24-1	.	TRBJ2-1	TGTGCCACCTACTCCACTACTTACAATGAGCAGTTCTTC	CATYSTTYNEQFF
many	TRBV6-5	TRBD2	TRBJ2-7	TGTGCCAGCAGTTACTCGGGCGGGAGATCAGGGCAGTACTTC	CASSYSGGRSGQYF
.	TRBV12-3/TRBV12-4	.	TRBJ1-1	TGTGCCAGCAGCTTACTTTCTACTAAAGCTTCCTTT	CASSLLSTKASF
many	TRBV6-1	.	TRBJ2-7	TGTGCCAGCAGTGAATACCCAACGGGGCGGGATTGGTACTTC	CASSEYPTGRDWYF
many	TRBV5-1	TRBD2	TRBJ2-7	TGCGCCAGCAGCTTGTGGAAGCGGGAGGTCTCCTACGAGCAGTACTTC	CASSLWKREVSYEQYF
few	TRBV25-1	TRBD2	TRBJ2-5	TGTGCCAGCACAGGTCATAGCGGGTTGAGGGAGACCCAGTACTTC	CASTGHSGLRETQYF
many	TRBV12-3/TRBV12-4	.	TRBJ2-7	TGTGCCAGCAGTCAGGGCTACGAGCAGTACTTC	CASSQGYEQYF
many	TRBV5-6	.	TRBJ2-2	TGTGCCAGCAGCGTTGGCGGCAACACCGGGGAGCTGTTTTTT	CASSVGGNTGELFF
many	TRBV7-9	TRBD1	TRBJ2-1	TGTGCCAGCAGCCCCCCCTGGGGGGACAGGGACAATGAGCAGTTCTTC	CASSPPWGDRDNEQFF
many	TRBV29-1	.	TRBJ2-5	TGCAGCGTTGAACCAGAGGAAGAGATTGGGACCCAGTACTTC	CSVEPEEEIGTQYF
few	TRBV4-1	TRBD1	TRBJ2-5	TGCGCCAGCAGCCCCTGGGACAGTTCGCTAGAGACCCAGTACTTC	CASSPWDSSLETQYF
many	TRBV15	.	TRBJ1-5	TGTGCCACCAGCAGAGATGAGCAGCCCCAGCATTTT	CATSRDEQPQHF
many	TRBV9	TRBD1	TRBJ1-2	TGTGCCAGCAGCGTAGCGACGGGACAGGGGAGTGGTGGCTACACCTTC	CASSVATGQGSGGYTF
many	TRBV27	TRBD1	TRBJ2-1	TGTGCCAGCAGTTTCCCCTGGACAGGGGAGGGCAATGAGCAGTTCTTC	CASSFPWTGEGNEQFF
many	TRBV5-1	.	TRBJ2-2	TGCGCCAGCCGTCAGGGAACCGGGGAGCTGTTTTTT	CASRQGTGELFF
many	TRBV5-1	TRBD2	TRBJ2-7	TGCGCCAGCAGCAGGACTAGCGGGAGCCGGGAGCAGTACTTC	CASSRTSGSREQYF
.	TRBV5-1	TRBD1	TRBJ2-5	TGCGCCAGCAGCTTGACAGGGGCACTTCAAGAGACCCAGTACTTC	CASSLTGALQETQYF
many	TRBV7-8	.	TRBJ2-7	TGTGCCAGCAGCTTAGCCCAGACAGTCTACAACGAGCAGTACTTC	CASSLAQTVYNEQYF
many	TRBV7-6	.	TRBJ1-5	TGTGCCAGCAGCTTGCAGGGTGAGAGCAATCAGCCCCAGCATTTT	CASSLQGESNQPQHF
many	TRBV2	TRBD1	TRBJ2-1	TGTGCCAGCAAGGGGACAGGGGGCCCGGGAGAGCAGTTCTTC	CASKGTGGPGEQFF
many	TRBV5-1	.	TRBJ2-1	TGCGCCAGCAGCCTAGGGAATGTGGAGTTCTTC	CASSLGNVEFF
many	TRBV7-2	.	TRBJ1-4	TGTGCCAGCAGCCTAGGGGGAGGAAATGAAAAACTGTTTTTT	CASSLGGGNEKLFF
many	TRBV25-1	.	TRBJ2-7	TGTGCCAGCAGTGACTCGGGCAGCCGACCCTACGAGCAGTACTTC	CASSDSGSRPYEQYF
many	TRBV6-4	.	TRBJ2-3	TGTGCCAGCAGTGACTCTGGCGACCCCGGAGATACGCAGTATTTT	CASSDSGDPGDTQYF
many	TRBV27	.	TRBJ2-7	TGTGCCAGCAGTTTATCTTTGGCCTTTGTGGCCTACGAGCAGTACTTC	CASSLSLAFVAYEQYF
few	TRBV19	.	TRBJ1-5	TGTGCCAGTAGTATAAAAGGGTTCGGCAATCAGCCCCAGCATTTT	CASSIKGFGNQPQHF
many	TRBV24-1	TRBD1	TRBJ1-5	TGTGCCACCAGTGGCGCAGGGGGGAGGGGCAATCAGCCCCAGCATTTT	CATSGAGGRGNQPQHF
many	TRBV5-4	.	TRBJ2-1	TGTGCCAGCAGCTTGGGCAGACACAATGAGCAGTTCTTC	CASSLGRHNEQFF
many	TRBV6-5	.	TRBJ2-3	TGTGCCAGCAGCAAAGTTGGTGGACAGTTTTTCACAGATACGCAGTATTTT	CASSKVGGQFFTDTQYF
many	TRBV6-4	TRBD1	TRBJ2-1	TGTGCCAGCAGTGAAGGAACAGGGGGGTACAATGAGCAGTTCTTC	CASSEGTGGYNEQFF
.	TRBV19	TRBD1	TRBJ1-3	TGTGCCAGTACGGGGAACAGGGGTCTTGGCTCTGGAAACACCATATATTTT	CASTGNRGLGSGNTIYF
.	TRBV19	TRBD2	TRBJ2-1	TGTGCCAGTAGAACCGTGGGGCGGGAGTCGTATGAGCGGTTCTTC	CASRTVGRESYERFF
many	TRBV27	TRBD1	TRBJ2-7	TGTGCCAGCAGTCTGGACCGGGACAGAGAGTCCTACGAGCAGTACTTC	CASSLDRDRESYEQYF
many	TRBV7-8	TRBD1	TRBJ2-7	TGTGCCAGCAGCCCGACCGGACAGGCCTACACCTCCTACGAGCAGTACTTC	CASSPTGQAYTSYEQYF
many	TRBV12-3/TRBV12-4	.	TRBJ2-3	TGTGCCAGCAGCTCGAATACGCAGTATTTT	CASSSNTQYF
many	TRBV29-1	.	TRBJ1-5	TGCAGCGTAGTGCAGGGCGGCAATCAGCCCCAGCATTTT	CSVVQGGNQPQHF
many	TRBV20-1	.	TRBJ2-1	TGCAGTTCGCCGGGGGAAAGAAGGGCCGTCGACAATGAGCAGTTCTTC	CSSPGERRAVDNEQFF
many	TRBV30	TRBD1	TRBJ1-6	TGTGCCTGGAGTGTGGGACAGGGGTTTGCACCCCTCCACTTT	CAWSVGQGFAPLHF
many	TRBV3-1	TRBD1	TRBJ2-1	TGTGCCAGCAGCCGGACAGGGCTATACAATGAGCAGTTCTTC	CASSRTGLYNEQFF
.	TRBV9	TRBD2	TRBJ2-7	TGTGTCAGCAGCTCAGCGGGAGACTCCTACGGGCAGTACTTC	CVSSSAGDSYGQYF
many	TRBV6-5	.	TRBJ2-1	TGTGCCAGCAGTCCGAGACAGATGAGCTCCTACAATGAGCAGTTCTTC	CASSPRQMSSYNEQFF
.	TRBV19	.	TRBJ1-1	TGTGCCAGTACCAGGTATACGCGGGGCACTGAAGCTTTCTTT	CASTRYTRGTEAFF
many	TRBV19	TRBD1	TRBJ2-5	TGTGCCAGTAGTATAACAGGGACAGGGAGGAGTGGTGTGACCCAGTACTTC	CASSITGTGRSGVTQYF
many	TRBV12-3/TRBV12-4	.	TRBJ2-5	TGTGCCAGCACCCAAGGACCCTCTCGTCAAGAGACCCAGTACTTC	CASTQGPSRQETQYF
many	TRBV5-1	.	TRBJ1-2	TGCGCCAGCAGTGTTTGGGGGCAGGACTACACCTTC	CASSVWGQDYTF
many	TRBV2	.	TRBJ1-6	TGTGCCAGCAGGGGCGACAGAGGAGGGTCACCCCTCCACTTT	CASRGDRGGSPLHF
many	TRBV11-2	TRBD1	TRBJ2-3	TGTGCCAGCAGCAACCGGGACAGGCGCACAGATACGCAGTATTTT	CASSNRDRRTDTQYF
.	TRBV30	.	TRBJ2-3	TGTGCCTGGAGTCTCTCGGTCGCAGATACGCAGTATTTT	CAWSLSVADTQYF
many	TRBV7-8	.	TRBJ2-2	TGTGCCAGCAGCCTACACGGGAGCGGCTCCGGCGGGGAGCTGTTTTTT	CASSLHGSGSGGELFF
many	TRBV19	.	TRBJ2-7	TGTGCCAGTTCACCGGGCCTACCGAGGAGCGAGCAGTACTTC	CASSPGLPRSEQYF
once	TRBV2	.	TRBJ1-1	TGTGCCAGCAGTGGCCAGAACACTGAAGCTTTCTTT	CASSGQNTEAFF